This paragraph reports one T cell receptor beta chain. Participants had their cohort set by participant-reported clinical history. Germline V gene sequence: CDR1 MNHEY, CDR2 SVGAGI. V lost 5 bases and J lost 4; bases outside the gene matches: 3. The CDR3 totals 14 residues. The record originates from a study of blood T cell repertoires in COVID-19. Measured with immunoSEQ multiplex PCR; TCRdb has only the in-frame clones, and not every one. The table has 350,000 to 550,000 clones, more than 80% seen once. The genes are TRBV6-5 and TRBJ2-1; 9 bases line up with TRBD1. This TCR was recovered from a young man who had recovered from COVID-19. The sequencing input was PBMCs or T cells enriched from blood (not recorded which). The chain's CDR3 is CASSKDRGYNEQFF. The CDR3 coding sequence is TGTGCCAGCAGTAAGGACAGGGGTTACAATGAGCAGTTCTTC.